This TCR beta chain was sequenced in a study of identical twins. TCRdb ran MiXCR on the 5' RACE reads and lists one entry per CDR3 protein. The data contain some 790,000 distinct CDR3 sequences, over 15% of them singletons. This clonotype was found a few times. Germline V gene sequence: CDR1 SGHTA, CDR2 FQGNSA. V was shortened by 8 bases and J by 4 bases, with 14 bases between the two germline ends. The CDR3 spans 13 residues. The sample also formed part of further work on T cells expressing NK-cell markers. That paper states: The study found these clonotypes also leading the CD3+CD56-NKG2C+ fraction in a few donors.

The receptor comes from a woman between 18 and 30 years old in good health. The sample consisted of PBMCs. V gene TRBV7-2 combines with J gene TRBJ1-2; the D is unclear. In DNA, the CDR3 is TGTGCCAGCCCCATCGGTAGGAGCTATGGCTACACCTTC. It translates to CASPIGRSYGYTF. Looking up the rest from reference TRBV7-2 and TRBJ1-2 gives the full variable domain: GAGVSQSPSNKVTEKGKDVELRCDPISGHTALYWYRQSLGQGLEFLIYFQGNSAPDKSGLPSDRFSAERTGGSVSTLTIQRTQQEDSAVYLCASPIGRSYGYTFGSGTRLTVV.